This TCR beta chain came from a study of T cell repertoires in cytomegalovirus infection. TCRdb reprocessed the reads via MiXCR and lists one record per CDR3 protein. This table holds hundreds of thousands of distinct CDR3 sequences, roughly 43% found once. V lost 3 bases and J lost 1, with 26 bases in between. The CDR3 extends over 19 amino acids. CDR1 is SGHTS and CDR2 is YDEGEE in the germline V gene. A remark on this clonotype: Its antigen is currently unknown.

Specimen: cultured PBMCs, collected from culture after CMV antigen stimulation. This sequence was found in a human donor in good health (CMV status not recorded). Some clones in this sample may be carry-over from other donors' samples. The chain employs TRBV5-8 and TRBJ2-7; the D gene could be TRBD1 or TRBD2 (6 bases each). This CDR3 is CASSSRRGYRALGSYEQYF. The CDR3 DNA sequence: TGTGCCAGCAGCTCTCGACGGGGGTACAGGGCGCTCGGGTCCTACGAGCAGTACTTC.